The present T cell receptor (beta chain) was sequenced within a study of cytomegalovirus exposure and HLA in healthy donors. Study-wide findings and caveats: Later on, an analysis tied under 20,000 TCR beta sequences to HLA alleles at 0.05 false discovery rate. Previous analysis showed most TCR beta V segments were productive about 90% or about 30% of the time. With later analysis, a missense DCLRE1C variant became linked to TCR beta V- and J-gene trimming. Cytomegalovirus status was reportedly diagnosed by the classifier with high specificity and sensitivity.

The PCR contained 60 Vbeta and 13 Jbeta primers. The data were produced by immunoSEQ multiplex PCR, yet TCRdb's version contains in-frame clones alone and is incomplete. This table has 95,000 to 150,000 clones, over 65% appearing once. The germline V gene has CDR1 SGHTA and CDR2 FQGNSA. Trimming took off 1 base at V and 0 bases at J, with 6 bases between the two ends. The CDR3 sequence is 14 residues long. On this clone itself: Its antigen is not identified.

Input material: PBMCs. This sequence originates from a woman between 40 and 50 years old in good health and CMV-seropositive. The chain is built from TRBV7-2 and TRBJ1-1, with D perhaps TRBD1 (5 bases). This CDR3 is CASSLGGLNTEAFF. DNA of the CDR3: TGTGCCAGCAGCTTAGGGGGCTTGAACACTGAAGCTTTCTTT. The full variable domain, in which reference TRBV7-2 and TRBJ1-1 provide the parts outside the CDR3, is GAGVSQSPSNKVTEKGKDVELRCDPISGHTALYWYRQSLGQGLEFLIYFQGNSAPDKSGLPSDRFSAERTGGSVSTLTIQRTQQEDSAVYLCASSLGGLNTEAFFGQGTRLTVV.